One sample yielded the 18 T cell receptor beta chains listed below, sequenced in a study of blood T cell repertoires in COVID-19. The table came from immunoSEQ multiplex PCR; TCRdb's copy has only in-frame clones and leaves some out. In the table there are 350,000 to 550,000 clones, approximately 90% of which are singletons. The sequencing sample was made of PBMCs or T cells enriched from blood (not recorded which). These receptors were collected from a man aged 30 to 45 who had recovered from COVID-19.

V gene TRBV28 combines with J gene TRBJ1-2; D unclear. V shed 6 bases and J shed 1 base, with 21 bases lying between them. From germline, CDR1 is MDHEN and CDR2 SYDVKM. This CDR3 comprises 17 residues. CDR3 DNA sequence: TGTGCCAGCAGACCAATTCTTGCCCCCGGGGTTAACTATGGCTACACCTTC. Translating gives CASRPILAPGVNYGYTF.

CDR3 DNA sequence: TGCGCCAGCAGCCACGAAGCAGCGATCACAGATACGCAGTATTTT. Translated: CASSHEAAITDTQYF. The chain joins TRBV4-1 to TRBJ2-3; D is unclear. Per the germline V gene, CDR1 is MGHRA and CDR2 is YSYEKL. Trimming pared 3 bases from V and 2 bases from J, leaving 12 bases between. The CDR3 has 15 residues.

This clone was counted between two and nine times. The CDR3 reads CASSAGETGELFF. CDR3 bases: TGTGCCAGCAGCGCAGGGGAGACCGGGGAGCTGTTTTTT. The rearrangement joins TRBV6-4 to TRBJ2-2, with D possibly being TRBD1 (6 bases). Trimming removed 6 bases from V and 5 bases from J, with 10 bases in between. This CDR3 comprises 13 residues. Germline-derived CDR1 and CDR2 are MRHNA and SNTAGT.

The chain couples TRBV29-1 to TRBJ1-4, with no clear D. V was clipped by 5 bases and J by 2 bases, with 6 bases between them. The germline CDR1 and CDR2 sequences are SQVTM and ANQGSEA. The CDR3 extends over 12 amino acids. In nucleotides, the CDR3 is TGCAGCGTTACCGGTACTAATGAAAAACTGTTTTTT. Its protein product is CSVTGTNEKLFF.

Details on this clone: Other nucleotide sequences from this sample produce the same CDR3. The chain has TRBV5-1 and TRBJ2-1, with D tentatively TRBD2 (6 bases). V gave up 0 bases and J gave up 3 bases, with 10 bases separating them. Germline values: CDR1 SGHRS, CDR2 YFSETQ. The CDR3 consists of 15 residues. The chain's CDR3 is CASSLVSGSYNEQFF. Here the CDR3 DNA reads TGCGCCAGCAGCTTGGTTAGCGGAAGCTACAATGAGCAGTTCTTC.

The chain carries TRBV10-3 and TRBJ1-5; weak D call: TRBD1 (6 bases). CDR1 ENHRY and CDR2 SYGVKD come from the germline V gene. Trimming cost V 6 bases and J 7 bases, with 16 bases left between them. The CDR3 is made up of 14 amino acids. CDR3 amino acids: CAISTGKDGQPQHF. For the CDR3, the DNA is TGTGCCATCAGCACAGGGAAGGACGGGCAGCCCCAGCATTTT.

This chain connects TRBV5-5 to TRBJ1-1, with 7 bases lining up with TRBD1. The germline V gene encodes CDR1 SGHKS and CDR2 YYEKEE (reference sequence). Germline trimming cut 3 bases from V and 5 bases from J; bases unmatched to any gene: 13. The CDR3 contains 16 residues. DNA of the CDR3: TGTGCCAGCAGCTCCGAGGGGGCAATTCGGGGAACTGAAGCTTTCTTT. Protein: CASSSEGAIRGTEAFF. Filled out from reference TRBV5-5 and TRBJ1-1, the complete variable domain reads DAGVTQSPTHLIKTRGQQVTLRCSPISGHKSVSWYQQVLGQGPQFIFQYYEKEERGRGNFPDRFSARQFPNYSSELNVNALLLGDSALYLCASSSEGAIRGTEAFFGQGTRLTVV.

The chain is built from TRBV19 and TRBJ2-7, with 8 bases matching TRBD2. Trimming at V came to 3 bases and at J to 0 bases, leaving 4 bases not matched to a gene. Germline CDR1 is LNHDA and CDR2 is SQIVND (reference sequence). There are 15 residues in the CDR3. The CDR3 nucleotides are TGTGCCAGTAGTATGAAGCGGGAGAGCTCCTACGAGCAGTACTTC. Encoded protein: CASSMKRESSYEQYF. The entire variable domain, with the rest obtained from reference TRBV19 and TRBJ2-7, is as follows: DGGITQSPKYLFRKEGQNVTLSCEQNLNHDAMYWYRQDPGQGLRLIYYSQIVNDFQKGDIAEGYSVSREKKESFPLTVTSAQKNPTAFYLCASSMKRESSYEQYFGPGTRLTVT.

This chain links TRBV15 with TRBJ1-5, with unresolved D. The CDR3 is made up of 14 amino acids. Germline assignment: CDR1 LNHNV and CDR2 YYDKDF (reference sequence). V lost 4 bases and J 0 bases, leaving 7 bases between the germline ends. The CDR3 protein is CATSISYSNQPQHF. The CDR3 region has the DNA TGTGCCACCAGCATTAGTTATAGCAATCAGCCCCAGCATTTT.

The chain has TRBV28 and TRBJ2-5, with TRBD2 as a possible D gene (5 bases). V lost 1 base, J lost 1 base, and 13 bases lay in between. The CDR3 runs to 16 residues. Per germline, CDR1 MDHEN and CDR2 SYDVKM. This CDR3 reads CASSLSDSSGQETQYF. In nucleotides, the CDR3 is TGTGCCAGCAGTTTATCTGATTCGAGCGGCCAAGAGACCCAGTACTTC.

The CDR3 DNA reads TGTGCCAGCAGCCAAAGATTGGCTTTGGCGGGAGGAACCTACGAGCAGTACTTC. Translation: CASSQRLALAGGTYEQYF. The rearrangement links TRBV4-2 to TRBJ2-7; TRBD2 agrees at 8 bases. CDR3 length: 18 residues. Germline V lookup: CDR1 LGHNA, CDR2 YNFKEQ. V was clipped by 2 bases and J by 2 bases; unmatched bases: 14.

V and J are TRBV30 and TRBJ2-7; perhaps TRBD2 as D (6 bases). V was pared by 4 bases and J by 2 bases, with 12 bases between. This CDR3 region has 13 residues. CDR1 is GTSNPN and CDR2 is SVGIG in the germline V gene (reference sequence). This CDR3 is CAWNPGVTYEQYF. In DNA form, the CDR3 reads TGTGCCTGGAACCCGGGGGTGACCTACGAGCAGTACTTC. Looking up the rest from reference TRBV30 and TRBJ2-7 gives the full variable domain: SQTIHQWPATLVQPVGSPLSLECTVEGTSNPNLYWYRQAAGRGLQLLFYSVGIGQISSEVPQNLSASRPQDRQFILSSKKLLLSDSGFYLCAWNPGVTYEQYFGPGTRLTVT.

The chain combines TRBV6-5 with TRBJ2-2, with 7 nucleotides matching TRBD2. Germline V gives CDR1 MNHEY, CDR2 SVGAGI. The CDR3 loop spans 15 amino acids. J was trimmed by 1 base and V by 8 bases; bases with no gene match: 7. CDR3 sequence reads: CASGREARNTGELFF. The CDR3 region has the DNA TGTGCCAGCGGACGGGAGGCCAGGAACACCGGGGAGCTGTTTTTT.

This clone appeared a single time. The V call is TRBV12-3 or TRBV12-4, the J call TRBJ2-3; D possibly corresponds to TRBD2 (5 bases). The ends were cut back, 0 bases at V and 9 bases at J, with 10 bases in the middle. The CDR3 consists of 13 residues. The CDR3 DNA follows: TGTGCCAGCAGTTTAGCGTCACTAGGCACGCAGTATTTT. Amino acid sequence: CASSLASLGTQYF.

The chain joins TRBV9 to TRBJ1-6; no clear D gene. CDR3 length: 14 amino acids. V gave up 1 base and J gave up 5 bases, with 7 bases separating them. CDR1 is SGDLS, CDR2 YYNGEE, per germline. The CDR3 DNA is TGTGCCAGCAGCGTAAATAGTGATAATTCACCCCTCCACTTT. Translation gives CASSVNSDNSPLHF.

J is TRBJ1-1 and V is TRBV3-1 (or the pseudogene TRBV3-2); possibly TRBD1 for D (5 bases). Trimming stripped 4 bases from V and 1 base from J, with 7 bases between. The CDR3 is 13 residues long. Germline V CDR1 and CDR2: LGHDT, YNNKEL (reference sequence). In nucleotides, the CDR3 is TGTGCCAGCAGCCGAGGACAGAACACTGAAGCTTTCTTT. Amino acid sequence: CASSRGQNTEAFF.

This chain uses TRBV15 with TRBJ2-7, with TRBD2 matching over 10 bases. Germline assignment: CDR1 LNHNV and CDR2 YYDKDF (reference sequence). Trimming took 5 bases from V and 6 from J; bases not matched to a gene: 4. This CDR3 has 13 amino acids. The CDR3 loop reads CATSRGLAAEQYF. The DNA of the CDR3 is TGTGCCACCAGCCGTGGACTAGCGGCCGAGCAGTACTTC. The variable domain in full, with the rest retrieved from reference TRBV15 and TRBJ2-7, is DAMVIQNPRYQVTQFGKPVTLSCSQTLNHNVMYWYQQKSSQAPKLLFHYYDKDFNNEADTPDNFQSRRPNTSFCFLDIRSPGLGDTAMYLCATSRGLAAEQYFGPGTRLTVT.

This clone came up once. The chain links TRBV5-1 to TRBJ2-1; 10 positions match TRBD2. Germline CDR1 reads SGHRS; CDR2 reads YFSETQ. Trimming removed 5 bases from V and 0 bases from J; junction bases left unmatched: 8. This CDR3 comprises 17 residues. DNA for the CDR3: TGCGCCAGCAGGAAAGCGGGAGGGCCGGGCTCCTACAATGAGCAGTTCTTC. This sequence encodes CASRKAGGPGSYNEQFF.